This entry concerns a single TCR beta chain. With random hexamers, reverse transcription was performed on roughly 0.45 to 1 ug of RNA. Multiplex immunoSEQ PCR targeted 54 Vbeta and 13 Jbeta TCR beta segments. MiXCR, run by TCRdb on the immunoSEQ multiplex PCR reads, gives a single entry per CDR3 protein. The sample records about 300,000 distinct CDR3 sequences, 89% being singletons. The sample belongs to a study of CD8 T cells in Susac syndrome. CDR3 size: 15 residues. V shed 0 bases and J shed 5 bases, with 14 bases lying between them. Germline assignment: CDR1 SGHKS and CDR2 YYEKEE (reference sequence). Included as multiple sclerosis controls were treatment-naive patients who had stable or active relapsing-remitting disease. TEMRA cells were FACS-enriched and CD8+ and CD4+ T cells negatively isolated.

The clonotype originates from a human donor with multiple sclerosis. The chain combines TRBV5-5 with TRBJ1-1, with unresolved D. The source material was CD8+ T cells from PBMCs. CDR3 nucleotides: TGTGCCAGCAGCTTGGTTGGGAGTATGCAGACTGAAGCTTTCTTT. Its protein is CASSLVGSMQTEAFF.